This T cell receptor beta chain was retrieved from a study of blood T cell repertoires in COVID-19. Overall study: PBMCs, B-cell-depleted T cells, or T cells provided the cDNA or gDNA that made up the material.

In the original analysis: Nucleated cell number was recorded as an estimate derived from reference gene primer amplification. Data came from immunoSEQ multiplex PCR; TCRdb stores just in-frame clones and leaves some out. V and J calls and clone size are copied from that table; D and trimming were computed from the DNA. Altogether more than 200,000 clones are present, approximately 83% being singletons, with the ten largest covering around 25%. V lost 3 bases and J lost 9, with 12 bases in between. The CDR3 is 13 residues long. Germline CDR1 is SNHLY and CDR2 is FYNNEI. Sequencing was carried out using peripheral blood. The rearrangement links TRBV2 to TRBJ2-1; D is perhaps TRBD2 (5 bases). This TCR was sampled from a man aged 35 to 55 with acute or convalescent COVID-19. CDR3 protein: CASSDLAYGEQFF. CDR3 DNA sequence: TGTGCCAGCAGTGATTTAGCGTACGGTGAGCAGTTCTTC.